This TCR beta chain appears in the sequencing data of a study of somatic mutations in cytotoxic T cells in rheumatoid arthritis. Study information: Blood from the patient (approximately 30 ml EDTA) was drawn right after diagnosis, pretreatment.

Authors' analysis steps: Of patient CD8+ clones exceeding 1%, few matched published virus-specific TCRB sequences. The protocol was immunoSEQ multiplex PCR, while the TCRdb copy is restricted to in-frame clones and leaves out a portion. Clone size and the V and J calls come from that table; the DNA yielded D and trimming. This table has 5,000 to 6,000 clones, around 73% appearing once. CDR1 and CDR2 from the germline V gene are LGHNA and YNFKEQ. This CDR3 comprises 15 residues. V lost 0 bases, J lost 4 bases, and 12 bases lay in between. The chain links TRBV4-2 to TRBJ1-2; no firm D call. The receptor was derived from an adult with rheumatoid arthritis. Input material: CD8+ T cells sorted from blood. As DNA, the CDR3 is TGTGCCAGCAGCCAAGAGACCAAAGGAGGCTATGGCTACACCTTC. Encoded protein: CASSQETKGGYGYTF.